This T cell receptor (beta chain) was profiled in a study of shared clonotypes between healthy human individuals. Concerning this clone: The antigen remains unidentified.

Selected positively for CCR7 and CD45RO-negative, naive CD8 cells excluded terminally differentiated effector memory CD45RA+ cells. Overall study findings and caveats: Naive CD4 clonotypes overlapped across several donors at roughly 4.5%. Generation of non-shared clonotypes was less probable than generation of clonotypes shared by all four donors.

The table came from immunoSEQ multiplex PCR; TCRdb's copy has only in-frame clones and leaves some out. The sample has about 2.1 million clones; approximately 94% are singletons. This CDR3 comprises 15 residues. CDR1 is SGHDN and CDR2 is FVKESK in the germline V gene. Trimming took 2 bases from V and 2 from J, leaving 13 bases between them. Sequencing used naive CD8+ T cells from PBMCs. The V call is TRBV14, the J call TRBJ2-7, with a possible D match to TRBD1 (6 bases). The TCR was taken from a man younger than 30 in good health. Some clones in this sample may be carry-over from other donors' samples. The CDR3 reads CASSQRGRGPYEQYF. In DNA form, the CDR3 reads TGTGCCAGCAGCCAAAGGGGCAGGGGTCCCTACGAGCAGTACTTC.